Following are 5 T cell receptor beta chains from one sample sequenced in a study of blood T cells in healthy people across ages. Using a J-beta primer mix together with a sample-barcoded 5' primer, a second PCR was run for roughly 7 to 11 cycles. TCRdb processed the 5' RACE reads anew with MiXCR; each CDR3 protein has one entry. Here the sample spans 780,000 or so distinct CDR3 sequences, 56% being singletons. Sequenced: blood. Receptors were obtained from a man aged 40-55 years in good health.

In its sample, this clonotype was seen a few times. The V call is TRBV20-1, the J call TRBJ2-1; D is unresolved. Germline loops: CDR1 DFQATT, CDR2 SNEGSKA (reference sequence). V was shortened by 4 bases and J by 0 bases, with 10 bases between the two germline ends. The length of the CDR3 is 14 residues. CDR3 DNA: TGCAGTGCTACCGCAGGTTACTCCTACAATGAGCAGTTCTTC. Translated: CSATAGYSYNEQFF.

A few counts support this clonotype. This chain uses TRBV27 with TRBJ2-7; D remains ambiguous. This CDR3 spans 12 amino acids. Germline assignment: CDR1 MNHEY and CDR2 SMNVEV (reference sequence). V lost 7 bases, J lost 7 bases, and 14 bases lay in between. CDR3 protein: CASKDGVREQYF. CDR3 coding DNA: TGTGCCAGCAAGGACGGCGTGAGGGAGCAGTACTTC.

This clonotype has only a few counts. The gene calls are TRBV6-6 and TRBJ1-4; D gene uncertain. The V and J ends lost 5 bases and 3 bases respectively, with 7 bases between them. Germline values: CDR1 MNHNY, CDR2 SVGAGI (reference sequence). The CDR3 loop spans 13 amino acids. In DNA, the CDR3 is TGTGCCAGCAGTCCACCTCCTAATGAAAAACTGTTTTTT. The encoded protein is CASSPPPNEKLFF.

This clonotype was found once. This chain joins TRBV27 and TRBJ1-5; 8 bases map to TRBD1. Germline CDR1 reads MNHEY; CDR2 reads SMNVEV (reference sequence). The ends lost 3 bases at V and 7 bases at J; junction bases unmatched: 17. CDR3 length: 18 amino acids. For the CDR3, the DNA is TGTGCCAGCAGTTTTAGGGCGGACGGACAGGGCCTCGGCCAGCCCCAGCATTTT. Protein product: CASSFRADGQGLGQPQHF.

The chain couples TRBV2 to TRBJ2-7; weak D call: TRBD1 (5 bases). The CDR3 totals 20 residues. The germline V gene encodes CDR1 SNHLY and CDR2 FYNNEI. With 2 bases removed from V and 0 bases from J, the gap between germline ends came to 26 bases. CDR3 nucleotides: TGTGCCAGCAGTGAATCGACCATTACCACCGACCGACAGCGCTCCTACGAGCAGTACTTC. It yields the protein CASSESTITTDRQRSYEQYF.